These 32 T cell receptor beta chains were all obtained from the same sample, sequenced in a study of beta chain features in type 1 diabetes. Overall study results and limits: Moderate but significant shortening of TCRB CDR3s was recorded in all four CD4+ subsets from Type 1 diabetes patients.

No antigen is known for these receptors. TCRB transcripts that were expressed got sequenced, as all of the isolated RNA had been reverse transcribed. TCRdb keeps only in-frame clones here, not all; method: immunoSEQ multiplex PCR. The sample has 400,000 or so clones, over 9% seen once. What was sequenced was central memory CD4+ T cells from blood. These receptors were obtained from a man aged 30 to 39 with type 1 diabetes.

Only a few counts were recorded for this clone. The rearrangement joins TRBV6-1 to TRBJ2-1, with 7 positions matching TRBD1. Germline V gives CDR1 MNHNS, CDR2 SASEGT. V shed 10 bases and J 6 bases; nucleotides not matched to a gene: 12. There are 14 residues in the CDR3. CDR3 sequence reads: CATVRQGVVNEQFF. DNA of the CDR3: TGTGCCACTGTCAGACAGGGAGTCGTCAATGAGCAGTTCTTC.

Only a few counts were recorded for this clone. Other nucleotide sequences from this sample produce the same CDR3. V and J are TRBV4-1 and TRBJ1-3; possible D gene TRBD1, 5 bases. CDR3 length equals 16 residues. V lost 0 bases to trimming and J lost 0 bases, with 9 bases between them. Germline V gene data show CDR1 as MGHRA and CDR2 as YSYEKL. The CDR3 loop reads CASSQERGSSGNTIYF. The CDR3 DNA reads TGCGCCAGCAGCCAAGAGCGGGGCTCCTCTGGAAACACCATATATTTT.

This chain uses TRBV27 with TRBJ2-1; D possibly matches TRBD1 or TRBD2 (5 bases each). Germline V gene sequence: CDR1 MNHEY, CDR2 SMNVEV (reference sequence). The CDR3 spans 11 residues. The germline V and J ends were trimmed by 3 bases and 10 bases, with 7 bases remaining between them. CDR3 in amino acids: CASSFWGEQFF. CDR3 DNA: TGTGCCAGCAGTTTCTGGGGGGAGCAGTTCTTC.

This clone was detected many times. The chain links TRBV9 to TRBJ2-1, with 10 bases matching TRBD2. The CDR3 sequence is 16 residues long. Germline V gene lookup returns CDR1 SGDLS and CDR2 YYNGEE. The V and J ends lost 4 bases and 8 bases, in that order; junction bases with no gene match: 12. The CDR3 DNA follows: TGTGCCAGCAGCCCGCGCCCTAGCGGGAGCAGGGATGAGCAGTTCTTC. This translates into CASSPRPSGSRDEQFF. Complete variable domain (other parts from reference TRBV9 and TRBJ2-1): DSGVTQTPKHLITATGQRVTLRCSPRSGDLSVYWYQQSLDQGLQFLIQYYNGEERAKGNILERFSAQQFPDLHSELNLSSLELGDSALYFCASSPRPSGSRDEQFFGPGTRLTVL.

The V and J genes are TRBV11-3 and TRBJ2-1, with 8 bases matching TRBD1. CDR1 and CDR2 from the germline V gene are SGHNT and YENEEA. CDR3 size: 14 residues. The V and J ends lost 6 bases and 3 bases, in that order; junction bases with no gene match: 4. CDR3 protein: CASRDREVYNEQFF. The CDR3 DNA is TGTGCCAGCAGGGACAGGGAAGTCTACAATGAGCAGTTCTTC.

The V and J genes are TRBV29-1 and TRBJ2-7, with TRBD2 matching 10 bases. The CDR3 is 14 amino acids. The V segment lost 7 bases and the J segment 7 bases; nucleotides outside the gene matches: 13. From germline, CDR1 is SQVTM and CDR2 ANQGSEA. The CDR3 DNA sequence: TGCAGCGCGAGGGGGACTAGCGATTACAATGAGCAGTACTTC. It translates to CSARGTSDYNEQYF.

Only a few counts were recorded for this clone. The CDR3 protein is CASSSGVETDTQYF. The CDR3 nucleotides read TGTGCCAGCAGCTCCGGGGTAGAAACAGATACGCAGTATTTT. This sequence joins TRBV11-2 and TRBJ2-3, with TRBD2 as a possible D gene (5 bases). V lost 4 bases, J lost 3 bases, and 11 bases lay in between. Germline CDR1 is SGHAT and CDR2 is FQNNGV. This CDR3 spans 14 amino acids.

The CDR3 DNA reads as TGCGCCAGCAGTCCGGGCAGGCACGGGGGACCCACCGATACGCAGTATTTT. This translates into CASSPGRHGGPTDTQYF. V is TRBV5-1 and J is TRBJ2-3; TRBD2 might be the D (6 bases). CDR1 SGHRS and CDR2 YFSETQ come from the germline V gene. This CDR3 is built from 17 residues. The V and J ends lost 5 bases and 6 bases respectively, with 25 bases between them.

The chain recombines TRBV11-2 with TRBJ2-3, with 9 bases fitting TRBD2. The trim removed 3 bases at V and 2 bases at J, leaving 6 bases unmatched. Looked up from germline, CDR1 is SGHAT and CDR2 is FQNNGV. The CDR3 is 16 residues long. For the CDR3, the DNA is TGTGCCAGCAGCTTCGGGACTAGCAGCCTCACAGATACGCAGTATTTT. Its translation: CASSFGTSSLTDTQYF.

The gene calls are TRBV10-1 and TRBJ2-4, with D hard to call. The CDR3 extends over 14 amino acids. Trimming removed 2 bases from V and 4 bases from J, with 9 bases in between. CDR1 WNHNN and CDR2 SYGVQD come from the germline V gene (reference sequence). The CDR3 DNA sequence: TGCGCCAGCAGTGAGAGCCTGGGTAAAAACATTCAGTACTTC. Translation: CASSESLGKNIQYF.

This clone has only a few counts. The sample holds other DNA sequences that translate to the same CDR3. This chain uses TRBV18 with TRBJ2-7, with 7 bases fitting TRBD1. The CDR3 length is 12 residues. V dropped 1 base and J dropped 10; count of bases not matched to a gene: 4. The V gene's germline CDR1 is KGHSH and CDR2 LQKENI. CDR3 loop: CASSPQGAGQYF. CDR3 DNA: TGTGCCAGCTCACCACAGGGGGCGGGCCAGTACTTC.

The V call is TRBV18, the J call TRBJ1-2; D remains unclear. The germline V gene encodes CDR1 KGHSH and CDR2 LQKENI. The CDR3 spans 14 residues. Between the trimmed V and J ends, which lost 0 bases and 4 bases, there was a span of 9 bases. The CDR3 DNA reads as TGTGCCAGCTCACCACCCGTGCTTAGCTATGGCTACACCTTC. As protein: CASSPPVLSYGYTF.

In this sample, this clone turned up a few times. This chain joins TRBV18 and TRBJ2-7; 9 bases agree with TRBD1. V gave up 0 bases and J gave up 1 base; unmatched junction bases: 4. CDR3 length: 16 amino acids. Germline CDR1 is KGHSH and CDR2 is LQKENI. This CDR3 reads CASSPPGTGTSYEQYF. The CDR3 coding sequence is TGTGCCAGCTCACCACCAGGGACAGGGACTTCCTACGAGCAGTACTTC. The variable domain in full, with the rest retrieved from reference TRBV18 and TRBJ2-7, is NAGVMQNPRHLVRRRGQEARLRCSPMKGHSHVYWYRQLPEEGLKFMVYLQKENIIDESGMPKERFSAEFPKEGPSILRIQQVVRGDSAAYFCASSPPGTGTSYEQYFGPGTRLTVT.

CDR3 sequence reads: CAWLTPGEGNSYGYTF. The CDR3 coding sequence is TGTGCCTGGCTGACCCCGGGGGAGGGGAATTCCTATGGCTACACCTTC. The chain combines TRBV30 with TRBJ1-2, with D possibly TRBD1 on 5 matching bases. The germline gives CDR1 GTSNPN, CDR2 SVGIG (reference sequence). CDR3 length equals 16 residues. Trimming took 5 bases from V and 4 from J, leaving 23 bases between them.

The chain links TRBV28 to TRBJ2-1, with 13 bases that match TRBD2. With 5 bases clipped from V and 8 bases from J, the junction kept 6 bases outside the gene matches. From germline, CDR1 is MDHEN and CDR2 SYDVKM. The CDR3 spans 15 residues. The CDR3 bases are TGTGCCAGCAGTCCCAGGACTAGCGGGAGTCATGAGCAGTTCTTC. Its protein is CASSPRTSGSHEQFF.

This clone was counted only a few times. V is TRBV5-6 and J is TRBJ1-2; unclear D gene. V was pared by 4 bases and J by 2 bases, with 9 bases between. The CDR3 loop spans 13 amino acids. CDR1 and CDR2 (germline): SGHDT, YYEEEE. The chain's CDR3 is CASSLYQNYGYTF. The CDR3 nucleotides read TGTGCCAGCAGCCTGTACCAAAACTATGGCTACACCTTC.

The chain recombines TRBV19 with TRBJ2-7; D might be TRBD2 (6 bases). With 6 bases removed from V and 2 bases from J, the gap between germline ends came to 20 bases. This CDR3 is 16 amino acids long. Looked up from germline, CDR1 is LNHDA and CDR2 is SQIVND (reference sequence). The CDR3 nucleotides are TGTGCCAGTAGCCCTTTGGGTAGCGGAAATACCTACGAGCAGTACTTC. Residues: CASSPLGSGNTYEQYF.

This clone was seen a handful of times. In DNA, the CDR3 is TGTGCCAGCTCACCAGACGACTCGGGAAAACTGTTTTTT. It yields the protein CASSPDDSGKLFF. The gene calls are TRBV18 and TRBJ1-4; D is unclear. CDR3 length: 13 amino acids. V lost 2 bases to trimming and J lost 10 bases, with 11 bases between them. CDR1 and CDR2 from the germline V gene are KGHSH and LQKENI. Full variable domain (rest looked up from reference TRBV18 and TRBJ1-4): NAGVMQNPRHLVRRRGQEARLRCSPMKGHSHVYWYRQLPEEGLKFMVYLQKENIIDESGMPKERFSAEFPKEGPSILRIQQVVRGDSAAYFCASSPDDSGKLFFGSGTQLSVL.

This clone has at least ten counts. The chain employs TRBV12-5 and TRBJ2-5; D assignment may be TRBD1 or TRBD2 (6 bases each). The V gene's germline CDR1 is LGHNT and CDR2 FRNRAP. This CDR3 has 13 residues. V gave up 6 bases and J gave up 5 bases, with 13 bases separating them. CDR3 DNA sequence: TGTGCTAGTGGGCTGACAGGAGGGGAGACCCAGTACTTC. Translating gives CASGLTGGETQYF. Full variable domain (outside the CDR3, taken from reference TRBV12-5 and TRBJ2-5): DARVTQTPRHKVTEMGQEVTMRCQPILGHNTVFWYRQTMMQGLELLAYFRNRAPLDDSGMPKDRFSAEMPDATLATLKIQPSEPRDSAVYFCASGLTGGETQYFGPGTRLLVL.

This clone was observed many times. The chain links TRBV2 to TRBJ1-2; maybe TRBD1 (6 bases). The germline gives CDR1 SNHLY, CDR2 FYNNEI. Trimming took off 8 bases at V and 8 bases at J, with 15 bases between the two ends. The CDR3 totals 12 residues. CDR3 sequence reads: CASGLQGQGYTF. The CDR3 DNA sequence: TGTGCCAGCGGACTCCAGGGGCAGGGCTACACCTTC. Full variable domain (outside the CDR3, taken from reference TRBV2 and TRBJ1-2): EPEVTQTPSHQVTQMGQEVILRCVPISNHLYFYWYRQILGQKVEFLVSFYNNEISEKSEIFDDQFSVERPDGSNFTLKIRSTKLEDSAMYFCASGLQGQGYTFGSGTRLTVV.

This rearrangement joins TRBV19 to TRBJ2-1; TRBD1 agrees at 8 bases. This CDR3 comprises 16 residues. V lost 3 bases and J lost 0; bases outside the gene matches: 4. Per germline, CDR1 LNHDA and CDR2 SQIVND (reference sequence). CDR3 DNA sequence: TGTGCCAGTAGTATCCCTGACAGGGGCTCCTACAATGAGCAGTTCTTC. It yields the protein CASSIPDRGSYNEQFF.

The chain employs TRBV2 and TRBJ1-5, with D maybe TRBD1 (5 bases). Germline assignment: CDR1 SNHLY and CDR2 FYNNEI. V was trimmed by 3 bases and J by 0 bases, leaving 9 bases between them. CDR3 length: 15 amino acids. CDR3 amino acids: CASSDLGVSNQPQHF. The CDR3 DNA is TGTGCCAGCAGTGATTTAGGGGTTAGCAATCAGCCCCAGCATTTT.

In this sample, this clone turned up once. The chain uses TRBV5-1 and TRBJ2-2; 7 bases fit TRBD2. Unmatched junction bases numbered 8, after V lost 0 bases and J lost 6 bases. CDR3 length equals 16 residues. The germline CDR1 and CDR2 sequences are SGHRS and YFSETQ. CDR3 in DNA: TGCGCCAGCAGCTTGGCCGGGCGGGAGCGGGCCGGGGAGCTGTTTTTT. It is translated as CASSLAGRERAGELFF.

This clone came up many times. The chain links TRBV27 to TRBJ1-4; weak D call: TRBD1 (6 bases). Trimming removed 8 bases from V and 7 bases from J, with 20 bases in between. CDR1 is MNHEY and CDR2 is SMNVEV in the germline V gene (reference sequence). This CDR3 has 15 residues. The CDR3 nucleotides read TGTGCCAGCGCGTCGGATACAGGGCGAATTGAAAAACTGTTTTTT. It codes for CASASDTGRIEKLFF.

This clone was counted between two and nine times. J is TRBJ1-5 and V is TRBV11-2; D is uncertain. Deletions cut 6 bases from V and 0 bases from J, with 6 bases between. This CDR3 comprises 13 residues. CDR1 and CDR2 from the germline V gene are SGHAT and FQNNGV. The CDR3 reads CASSPHSNQPQHF. The CDR3 nucleotides are TGTGCCAGCAGTCCCCATAGCAATCAGCCCCAGCATTTT.

This clone appeared a few times. The chain recombines TRBV15 with TRBJ2-3, with a tentative D call TRBD2 (5 bases). Germline V gene sequence: CDR1 LNHNV, CDR2 YYDKDF (reference sequence). The ends were cut back, 8 bases at V and 4 bases at J, with 13 bases in the middle. The CDR3 totals 13 residues. The CDR3 DNA reads TGTGCCACCCTCTTTTCCGGGGCAGATACGCAGTATTTT. Translating gives CATLFSGADTQYF.

This clone was detected only a few times. The V call is TRBV7-9, the J call TRBJ1-3; a possible D gene is TRBD1 (6 bases). The CDR3 covers 15 residues. The V end lost 6 bases, the J end lost 4 bases, and 16 bases lay between the germline ends. The germline gives CDR1 SEHNR, CDR2 FQNEAQ (reference sequence). The CDR3 nucleotides read TGTGCCAGCAGGCGGACAGACGATCACGGAAACACCATATATTTT. Its protein is CASRRTDDHGNTIYF.

This clone appeared many times. V and J are TRBV27 and TRBJ1-1; 7 nucleotides agree with TRBD1. Per the germline V gene, CDR1 is MNHEY and CDR2 is SMNVEV (reference sequence). The V gene end was trimmed by 5 bases and the J gene end by 5 bases; junction bases not matched to a gene: 5. This CDR3 has 13 amino acids. CDR3 in amino acids: CASSEQGRTEAFF. CDR3 sequence (DNA): TGTGCCAGCAGTGAACAGGGGAGAACTGAAGCTTTCTTT.

In this sample, this clone turned up once. V usage is TRBV6-5 and J usage is TRBJ2-6, with a tentative D call TRBD2 (6 bases). V lost 6 bases and J 0 bases, leaving 9 bases between the germline ends. The CDR3 consists of 15 residues. CDR1 and CDR2 from the germline V gene are MNHEY and SVGAGI. The CDR3 sequence is CASSRDFSGANVLTF. The CDR3, as DNA: TGTGCCAGCAGCCGGGACTTCTCTGGGGCCAACGTCCTGACTTTC.

The rearrangement joins TRBV9 to TRBJ2-3; the match to TRBD2 covers 10 bases. CDR3 length equals 15 residues. Looked up from germline, CDR1 is SGDLS and CDR2 is YYNGEE. J was trimmed by 6 bases and V by 2 bases; bases with no gene match: 6. CDR3 in DNA: TGTGCCAGCAGCGTGCCTCTAGCGGGAGAGGATACGCAGTATTTT. Protein: CASSVPLAGEDTQYF.

The genes are TRBV11-2 and TRBJ2-5; unclear D gene. The end of the DNA aligns better with TRBJ2-7, so the J call may be wrong. CDR1 is SGHAT and CDR2 is FQNNGV in the germline V gene. The CDR3 length is 13 residues. The CDR3 DNA sequence: TGTGCCAGCAGCTTAGGGGCATACTACGAGCAGTACTTC. This sequence encodes CASSLGAYYEQYF.

This clone was seen only a few times. The gene calls are TRBV5-4 and TRBJ2-5; no definite D call. The germline CDR1 and CDR2 sequences are SGHNT and YYREEE (reference sequence). Trimming stripped 4 bases from V and 1 base from J, with 5 bases between. The CDR3 is 12 residues long. CDR3 sequence: CASSDIQETQYF. CDR3 DNA: TGTGCCAGCAGCGATATCCAAGAGACCCAGTACTTC. Together with reference TRBV5-4 and TRBJ2-5, the CDR3 gives the full variable domain: ETGVTQSPTHLIKTRGQQVTLRCSSQSGHNTVSWYQQALGQGPQFIFQYYREEENGRGNFPPRFSGLQFPNYSSELNVNALELDDSALYLCASSDIQETQYFGPGTRLLVL.